In this sample, the clone carrying this T cell receptor beta chain turned up many times. Its specificity is unknown. cDNA carried unique molecular identifiers, and a universal primer site was added by template switching. One entry per CDR3 protein, called by TCRdb with MiXCR from the 5' RACE reads. The sample yields hundreds of thousands of distinct CDR3 sequences, about 9.4% seen once. The germline V gene encodes CDR1 SQVTM and CDR2 ANQGSEA. The CDR3 loop spans 13 amino acids. V shed 3 bases and J shed 6 bases, with 12 bases lying between them. The sample belongs to a study of identical twins. Study-level points and caveats: Models came in too low on out-of-frame TCR alpha sharing in monozygotic twins.

This sample was shared with a second study, whose subject was yellow fever vaccine responses in identical twins. That work states: The T cell response to vaccination in identical twins was reportedly partly convergent and partly personalized.

Input material: PBMCs. This chain links TRBV29-1 with TRBJ2-1; D gene unclear. This clonotype originated in a woman aged 18-29 years in good health. In nucleotides, the CDR3 is TGCAGCGTTGACGTAGTATACGGCAATGAGCAGTTCTTC. Its translation: CSVDVVYGNEQFF.